A selection of T cell receptor beta chains follows, all from one sample in a study of blood T cell repertoires in COVID-19. The repertoire was sequenced with immunoSEQ multiplex PCR; TCRdb's copy has only in-frame clones and lacks some. The sample lists fewer than 80,000 clones; 80% to 95% were seen once. Sequenced sample: peripheral blood. These receptors were taken from a human donor in a cohort sampled during active COVID-19. The CDR3 runs from the conserved cysteine through the conserved F or W. Fields, in order: J gene, V gene, D gene, clone size, CDR3 protein, CDR3 DNA. A D gene is named only where the DNA matches it firmly. Only some rows state a clone size, as once, few, many or a class for expanded clones.

TRBJ1-1 | TRBV30 | - | - | CAWTLTANTEAFF | TGTGCCTGGACCTTGACAGCTAACACTGAAGCTTTCTTT
TRBJ1-5 | TRBV19 | TRBD1 | once | CAIEDRASNQPQHF | TGTGCCATCGAGGACAGGGCTAGCAATCAGCCCCAGCATTTT
TRBJ2-1 | TRBV10-3 | TRBD1 | - | CAIRGQVLGNEQFF | TGTGCCATCAGGGGACAGGTCCTTGGGAATGAGCAGTTCTTC
TRBJ1-6 | TRBV5-4 | - | - | CASTVGGGAGSPLHF | TGTGCCAGCACCGTTGGGGGGGGCGCCGGTTCACCCCTCCACTTT
TRBJ2-5 | TRBV5-4 | TRBD2 | - | CASSLDLAGVGETQYF | TGTGCCAGCAGCTTGGACCTAGCGGGAGTGGGGGAGACCCAGTACTTC
TRBJ2-3 | TRBV7-9 | TRBD1 | once | CASSFGQEMGTDTQYF | TGTGCCAGCAGCTTTGGACAGGAGATGGGCACAGATACGCAGTATTTT
TRBJ2-7 | TRBV30 | TRBD1 | - | CAWRDRGSEQYF | TGTGCCTGGCGGGACAGGGGGTCCGAGCAGTACTTC
TRBJ2-5 | TRBV18 | TRBD2 | once | CASSPGDYRETQYF | TGTGCCAGCTCACCCGGGGACTACAGAGAGACCCAGTACTTC
TRBJ2-7 | TRBV5-4 | TRBD2 | - | CASRPEGLAGYEQYF | TGTGCCAGCAGGCCCGAGGGACTAGCGGGCTACGAGCAGTACTTC
TRBJ1-2 | TRBV5-1 | TRBD1 | few | CASSSSTGDIGYTF | TGCGCCAGCAGCTCATCGACAGGGGACATCGGCTACACCTTC
TRBJ2-5 | TRBV7-9 | TRBD2 | - | CASSLVLAGEETQYF | TGTGCCAGCAGCTTAGTCCTAGCGGGGGAAGAGACCCAGTACTTC
TRBJ2-7 | TRBV6-5 | - | - | CASSPDMASYEQYF | TGTGCCAGCAGTCCCGACATGGCCTCCTACGAGCAGTACTTC
TRBJ2-1 | TRBV14 | - | - | CASSQARVNEQFF | TGTGCCAGCAGCCAAGCTAGAGTGAATGAGCAGTTCTTC
TRBJ1-4 | TRBV5-1 | - | - | CASSLARQNGYEKLFF | TGCGCCAGCAGCTTGGCCAGACAGAACGGGTATGAAAAACTGTTTTTT
TRBJ1-2 | TRBV7-7 | TRBD1 | - | CASSSPGTENGYTF | TGTGCTAGCAGCTCTCCCGGGACAGAGAATGGCTACACCTTC
TRBJ2-3 | TRBV2 | TRBD2 | once | CASSGVGGDTQYF | TGTGCCAGCAGTGGGGTGGGAGGGGATACGCAGTATTTT
TRBJ1-3 | TRBV19 | - | - | CASSKGLSGNTIYF | TGTGCCAGTAGTAAGGGGCTAAGTGGAAACACCATATATTTT
TRBJ1-2 | TRBV5-6 | - | - | CASSRGRYGYTF | TGTGCCAGCAGCCGAGGGAGGTATGGCTACACCTTC
TRBJ1-1 | TRBV7-2 | - | - | CASSLAQRAEAFF | TGTGCCAGCAGCTTAGCGCAGAGGGCTGAAGCTTTCTTT
TRBJ1-5 | TRBV6-1 | - | - | CASSEAAGQPQHF | TGTGCCAGCAGTGAAGCCGCGGGGCAGCCCCAGCATTTT
TRBJ2-7 | TRBV7-6 | TRBD2 | few | CASSLGGGGSYEQYF | TGTGCCAGCAGCTTAGGCGGGGGAGGGTCCTACGAGCAGTACTTC
TRBJ1-1 | TRBV2 | TRBD1 | - | CASRGQGASEAFF | TGTGCCAGCAGGGGACAGGGGGCCAGTGAAGCTTTCTTT
TRBJ1-3 | TRBV7-9 | - | - | CASSLGRSGNTIYF | TGTGCCAGCAGCCTCGGGAGGTCTGGAAACACCATATATTTT
TRBJ2-7 | TRBV3-1/TRBV3-2 | - | - | CASSRGRISYEQYF | TGTGCCAGCAGCCGGGGGCGCATTTCCTACGAGCAGTACTTC
TRBJ2-7 | TRBV4-3 | - | - | CASSQEVSTYEQYF | TGCGCCAGCAGCCAAGAGGTTTCTACCTACGAGCAGTACTTC
TRBJ2-1 | TRBV28 | - | - | CASSTSLGEQFF | TGTGCCAGCAGTACGAGCCTCGGTGAGCAGTTCTTC
TRBJ2-1 | TRBV20-1 | - | - | CSASHGTRVYNEQFF | TGCAGTGCTAGTCATGGGACTCGGGTCTACAATGAGCAGTTCTTC
TRBJ2-1 | TRBV12-1 | - | - | CASSCGTSGINEQFF | TGTGCCAGCAGCTGCGGGACTAGCGGGATCAATGAGCAGTTCTTC
TRBJ2-5 | TRBV7-2 | - | - | CASSSRRGGRETQYF | TGTGCCAGCAGCTCCCGCAGGGGAGGGCGAGAGACCCAGTACTTC
TRBJ1-1 | TRBV15 | TRBD1 | - | CATSRDRAGGNTEAFF | TGTGCCACCAGCAGAGATAGGGCAGGGGGGAACACTGAAGCTTTCTTT
TRBJ2-7 | TRBV6-1 | - | - | CASSEIGQGDEQYF | TGTGCCAGCAGTGAGATAGGGCAGGGCGACGAGCAGTACTTC
TRBJ1-6 | TRBV5-1 | TRBD1 | - | CASSLGGTANSPLHF | TGCGCCAGCAGCTTGGGCGGGACAGCTAATTCACCCCTCCACTTT
TRBJ2-3 | TRBV5-1 | TRBD1 | once | CASSLEGQAIGDTQYF | TGCGCCAGCAGCTTGGAGGGACAGGCGATAGGAGATACGCAGTATTTT
TRBJ1-6 | TRBV27 | - | once | CASSLPRANSPLHF | TGTGCCAGCAGTTTGCCCAGGGCTAATTCACCCCTCCACTTT
TRBJ2-1 | TRBV20-1 | - | - | CSAFDFNEQFF | TGCAGTGCTTTTGACTTCAATGAGCAGTTCTTC
TRBJ1-1 | TRBV14 | - | few | CASSQLAKNTEAFF | TGTGCCAGCAGCCAGTTAGCAAAGAACACTGAAGCTTTCTTT
TRBJ2-7 | TRBV9 | TRBD1 | - | CASSVGLHRTGDEQYF | TGTGCCAGCAGCGTAGGCCTCCACCGGACAGGGGACGAGCAGTACTTC
TRBJ1-2 | TRBV7-9 | - | - | CASPPATVGRQGYGYTF | TGTGCCAGCCCCCCGGCCACAGTGGGAAGGCAGGGCTATGGCTACACCTTC
TRBJ2-2 | TRBV2 | TRBD1 | - | CASRGRTGEYTGELFF | TGTGCCAGTAGGGGCCGGACAGGCGAATACACCGGGGAGCTGTTTTTT
TRBJ2-3 | TRBV28 | TRBD2 | - | CASPPGGLISTDTQYF | TGTGCCAGCCCCCCGGGGGGGTTAATCAGCACAGATACGCAGTATTTT
TRBJ1-2 | TRBV28 | - | - | CASSLRSNYGYTF | TGTGCCAGCAGTTTAAGGAGTAACTATGGCTACACCTTC
TRBJ1-1 | TRBV3-1/TRBV3-2 | - | - | CASSNSGNTEAFF | TGTGCCAGCAGTAATTCGGGGAACACTGAAGCTTTCTTT
TRBJ1-5 | TRBV7-9 | - | - | CASGGGGMSNQPQHF | TGTGCCAGCGGAGGCGGGGGCATGAGCAATCAGCCCCAGCATTTT
TRBJ2-4 | TRBV7-9 | - | - | CASSFPGGGGRTDIQYF | TGTGCCAGCAGCTTTCCCGGAGGGGGCGGGAGGACTGACATTCAGTACTTC
TRBJ1-6 | TRBV5-6 | - | - | CASSLAQGSSYNSPLHF | TGTGCCAGCAGCTTGGCCCAGGGGAGCTCCTATAATTCACCCCTCCACTTT
TRBJ1-5 | TRBV6-6 | TRBD1 | - | CASSSPDRDLNQPQHF | TGTGCCAGCAGTTCCCCGGACAGGGACCTCAATCAGCCCCAGCATTTT
TRBJ1-1 | TRBV5-4 | - | - | CASSLSTRSEAFF | TGTGCCAGCAGCTTATCGACACGGTCTGAAGCTTTCTTT
TRBJ1-2 | TRBV4-2 | TRBD1 | - | CASSPQSARGPGGYGYTF | TGTGCCAGCAGCCCCCAGTCAGCCAGGGGGCCAGGGGGCTATGGCTACACCTTC
TRBJ2-3 | TRBV7-2 | TRBD2 | - | CARPVTWTSARCSTDTQYF | TGTGCCAGGCCCGTCACTTGGACTAGCGCAAGATGTAGCACAGATACGCAGTATTTT
TRBJ1-4 | TRBV5-1 | - | - | CASSLGAPDEKLFF | TGCGCCAGCAGCCTAGGGGCCCCGGACGAAAAACTGTTTTTT
TRBJ2-6 | TRBV14 | TRBD2 | - | CASSPRTSGRVANVLTF | TGTGCCAGCAGCCCAAGGACTAGCGGAAGAGTGGCCAACGTCCTGACTTTC
TRBJ2-5 | TRBV7-2 | TRBD2 | - | CASSLDLAGGVVQYF | TGTGCCAGCAGCTTAGACCTAGCGGGGGGTGTTGTCCAGTACTTC